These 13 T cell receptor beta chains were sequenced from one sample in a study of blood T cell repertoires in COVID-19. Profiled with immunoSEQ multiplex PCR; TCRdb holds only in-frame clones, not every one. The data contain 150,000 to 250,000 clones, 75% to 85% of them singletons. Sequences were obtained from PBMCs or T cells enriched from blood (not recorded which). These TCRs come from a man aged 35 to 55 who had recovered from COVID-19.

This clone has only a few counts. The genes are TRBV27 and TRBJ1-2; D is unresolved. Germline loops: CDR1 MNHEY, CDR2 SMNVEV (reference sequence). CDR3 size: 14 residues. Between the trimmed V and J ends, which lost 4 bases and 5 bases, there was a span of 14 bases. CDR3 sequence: CASSSGEGGYGYTF. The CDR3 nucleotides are TGTGCCAGCAGTTCAGGCGAGGGAGGTTATGGCTACACCTTC.

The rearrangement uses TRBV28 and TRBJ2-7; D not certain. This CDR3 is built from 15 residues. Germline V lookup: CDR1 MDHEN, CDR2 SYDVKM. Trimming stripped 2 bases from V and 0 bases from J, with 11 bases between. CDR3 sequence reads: CASSLRSSSSYEQYF. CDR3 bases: TGTGCCAGCAGTTTACGCAGCTCTAGCTCCTACGAGCAGTACTTC.

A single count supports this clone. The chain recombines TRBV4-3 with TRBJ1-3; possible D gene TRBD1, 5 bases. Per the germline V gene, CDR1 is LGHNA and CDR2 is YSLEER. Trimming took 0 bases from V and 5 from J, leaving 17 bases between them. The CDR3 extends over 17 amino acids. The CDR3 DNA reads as TGCGCCAGCAGCCAAGACCTAACCGGGGGAATCCGAAACACCATATATTTT. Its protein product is CASSQDLTGGIRNTIYF.

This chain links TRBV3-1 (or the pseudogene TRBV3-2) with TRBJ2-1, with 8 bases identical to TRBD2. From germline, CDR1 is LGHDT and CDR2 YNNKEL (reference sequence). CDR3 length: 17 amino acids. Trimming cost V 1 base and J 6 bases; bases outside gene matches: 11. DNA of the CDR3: TGTGCCAGCAGCCAAGCTACGGCCAGCGGGGGCAGCAATGAGCAGTTCTTC. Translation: CASSQATASGGSNEQFF.

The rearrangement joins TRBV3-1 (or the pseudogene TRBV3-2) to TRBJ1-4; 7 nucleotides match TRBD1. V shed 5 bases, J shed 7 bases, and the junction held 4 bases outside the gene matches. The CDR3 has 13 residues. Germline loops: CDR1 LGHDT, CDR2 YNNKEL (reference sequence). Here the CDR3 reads CASSEGAGEKLFF. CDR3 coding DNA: TGTGCCAGCAGCGAGGGGGCAGGTGAAAAACTGTTTTTT.

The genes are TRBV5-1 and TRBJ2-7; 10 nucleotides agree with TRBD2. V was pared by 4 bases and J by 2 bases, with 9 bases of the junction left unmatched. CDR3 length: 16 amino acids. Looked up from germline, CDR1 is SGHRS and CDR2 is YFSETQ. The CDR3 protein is CASSPGVAGGPYEQYF. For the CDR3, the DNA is TGCGCCAGCAGCCCCGGGGTAGCGGGAGGTCCCTACGAGCAGTACTTC.

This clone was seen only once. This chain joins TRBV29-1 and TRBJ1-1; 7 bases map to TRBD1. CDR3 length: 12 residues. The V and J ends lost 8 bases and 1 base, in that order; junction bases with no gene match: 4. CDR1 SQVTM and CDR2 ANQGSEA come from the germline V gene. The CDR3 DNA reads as TGCAGCTCCTGGACAGGGAACACTGAAGCTTTCTTT. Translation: CSSWTGNTEAFF. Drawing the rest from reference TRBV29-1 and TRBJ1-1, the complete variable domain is SAVISQKPSRDICQRGTSLTIQCQVDSQVTMMFWYRQQPGQSLTLIATANQGSEATYESGFVIDKFPISRPNLTFSTLTVSNMSPEDSSIYLCSSWTGNTEAFFGQGTRLTVV.

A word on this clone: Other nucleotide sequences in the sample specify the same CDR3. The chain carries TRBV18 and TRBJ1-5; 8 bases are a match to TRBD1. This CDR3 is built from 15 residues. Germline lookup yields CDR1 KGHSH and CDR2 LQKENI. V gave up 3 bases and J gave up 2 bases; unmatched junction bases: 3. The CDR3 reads CASSPQGAGNQPQHF. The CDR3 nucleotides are TGTGCCAGCTCACCCCAGGGGGCTGGCAATCAGCCCCAGCATTTT.

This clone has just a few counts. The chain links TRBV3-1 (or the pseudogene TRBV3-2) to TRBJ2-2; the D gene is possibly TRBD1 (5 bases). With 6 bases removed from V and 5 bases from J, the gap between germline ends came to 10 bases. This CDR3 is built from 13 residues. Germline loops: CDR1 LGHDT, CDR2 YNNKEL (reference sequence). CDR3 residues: CASRQQGTGELFF. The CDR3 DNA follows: TGTGCCAGCAGGCAGCAGGGAACCGGGGAGCTGTTTTTT.

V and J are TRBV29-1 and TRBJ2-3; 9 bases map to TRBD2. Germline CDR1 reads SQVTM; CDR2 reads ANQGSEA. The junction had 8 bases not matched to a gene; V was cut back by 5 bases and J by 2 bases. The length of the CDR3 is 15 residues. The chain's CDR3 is CSVLGGRGATDTQYF. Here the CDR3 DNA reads TGCAGCGTTCTGGGCGGGAGGGGGGCCACAGATACGCAGTATTTT.

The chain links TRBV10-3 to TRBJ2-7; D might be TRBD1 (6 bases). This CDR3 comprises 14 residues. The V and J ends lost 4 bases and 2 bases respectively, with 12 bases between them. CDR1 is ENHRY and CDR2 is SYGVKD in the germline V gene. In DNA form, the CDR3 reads TGTGCCATCAGTGGGTTAACAGGGACCTACGAGCAGTACTTC. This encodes CAISGLTGTYEQYF.

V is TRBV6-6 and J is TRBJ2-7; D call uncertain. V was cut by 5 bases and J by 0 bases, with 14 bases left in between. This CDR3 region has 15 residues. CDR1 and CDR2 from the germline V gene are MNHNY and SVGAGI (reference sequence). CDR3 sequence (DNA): TGTGCCAGCAGTCTAGAAGAGGCGGTCTCCTACGAGCAGTACTTC. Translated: CASSLEEAVSYEQYF.

The CDR3 DNA is TGCAGCGTAGATAGGACAGGGAAGGATCTAGCGGGAGTAGGAGAGCAGTACTTC. Amino acids: CSVDRTGKDLAGVGEQYF. The J gene is TRBJ2-7, the V gene TRBV29-1; 10 bases agree with TRBD2. Germline lookup yields CDR1 SQVTM and CDR2 ANQGSEA. The CDR3 totals 18 residues. V shed 6 bases, J shed 7 bases, and the junction held 24 bases outside the gene matches.